These T cell receptor beta chains were read from a single sample in a study of CD8 T cells in Susac syndrome. TCRdb called the immunoSEQ multiplex PCR reads again in MiXCR, with one record for every CDR3 protein. The table has a few hundred thousand distinct CDR3 sequences, roughly 96% seen once. Sequenced: CD4+ T cells from PBMCs. The source is a human donor with multiple sclerosis. Each CDR3 is given without its conserved first and last residue.

j_call v_call cdr3_aa
TRBJ2-3 TRBV20-1 SATRTSGLISSTDTQY
TRBJ2-7 TRBV7-3 ASSLGSGTSYEQY
TRBJ2-5 TRBV15 ATSRSGGREETQY
TRBJ1-1 TRBV5-1 ASSFRMGTEAF
TRBJ1-1 TRBV7-9 ASTSQQGTEAF
TRBJ1-6 TRBV5-1 ASALRGSSYNSPLH
TRBJ2-1 TRBV24-1 ATSDAKSGRNNEQF
TRBJ2-5 TRBV20-1 SAKRLAGGQTQY
TRBJ2-3 TRBV28 ASIEPGLAGTDTQY
TRBJ2-3 TRBV5-1 ASIPIVGTDTQY
TRBJ2-1 TRBV20-1 SARDRLIYNEQF
TRBJ2-5 TRBV5-1 ASSGQSSETQY
TRBJ2-3 TRBV5-1 ASRGVVPDTQY
TRBJ2-2 TRBV4-2 ASSQDIGSGTGELF
TRBJ1-3 TRBV29-1 SAQSRVLGNTIY
TRBJ1-2 TRBV3-1 ASSRTGAYGYT
TRBJ2-3 TRBV3-1 ASSQVIPGLAGAPDTQY
TRBJ2-7 TRBV2 ASSPGFQGREQY
TRBJ1-6 TRBV9 ASSVRTDNSPLH
TRBJ1-2 TRBV29-1 SVVLVYGYT
TRBJ1-1 TRBV29-1 SASTGGTEAF
TRBJ1-2 TRBV18 ASSPLGPTGDNYGYT
TRBJ2-1 TRBV20-1 SARQGGSYNEQF
TRBJ1-5 TRBV19 ASSSQMGNQPQH
TRBJ1-2 TRBV18 ASSPGQLYGYT
TRBJ1-4 TRBV12-3/TRBV12-4 ASSWGRREKLF
TRBJ1-2 TRBV27 ASSGQRGYGYT
TRBJ2-5 TRBV30 AWSVYWGAETQY
TRBJ2-5 TRBV7-9 ASSTMETQY
TRBJ2-1 TRBV6-2/TRBV6-3 ASSYLGQGYNEQF
TRBJ2-3 TRBV24-1 ATSGDSGATSTDTQY
TRBJ1-5 TRBV20-1 SARDRQGSNQPQH
TRBJ1-1 TRBV28 ASRPLAGMAAEAF
TRBJ2-5 TRBV12-3/TRBV12-4 ASSSDITQY
TRBJ2-1 TRBV7-9 ASSLPPGLDLREQF
TRBJ2-5 TRBV18 ASSPPPRQETQY
TRBJ2-2 TRBV12-3/TRBV12-4 ASSLEAGLEPGLF
TRBJ2-2 TRBV24-1 ATSDSSQVFGELF
TRBJ1-1 TRBV12-3/TRBV12-4 ASSLNDYTEAF
TRBJ2-5 TRBV9 ASSALQTDTQY